A single sample gave rise to the 24 T cell receptor beta chains below, sequenced in a study of cytomegalovirus exposure and HLA in healthy donors (dated by TCRdb to 2017 to 2019). The library was generated by the immunoSEQ multiplex PCR assay. A mixture of 60 forward primers for TCR Vbeta segments and 13 reverse primers for TCR Jbeta segments was used in the multiplex PCR. The clones in this table, taken by TCRdb from immuneACCESS, are in-frame only. Not every clone is retained; where verified, under half of the shortfall comes from an unresolved V gene, and the cause of the rest is unknown. This sample holds 160,000 or so clones; roughly 79% were observed only once. In total, the top ten clones hold 1% of the sample. The material sequenced was PBMCs. These receptor sequences come from a woman between 40 and 50 years old in good health and CMV-seronegative.

This chain connects TRBV5-4 to TRBJ2-7, with TRBD1 as a possible D gene (7 bases). The CDR3 is made up of 15 amino acids. Germline CDR1 is SGHNT and CDR2 is YYREEE (reference sequence). Trimming removed 4 bases at V and 5 bases at J, with 19 bases between. CDR3 DNA: TGTGCCAGCAGCCCCGGAGGGGGCATGAGGAACGAGCAGTACTTC. Its protein is CASSPGGGMRNEQYF.

CDR3 bases: TGTGCCAGCCCCCTCAGGCTCGGAGGAGCCAAAAACATTCAGTACTTC. Its translation is CASPLRLGGAKNIQYF. The chain is built from TRBV6-4 and TRBJ2-4; a weak D match, TRBD2 (5 bases). Germline loops: CDR1 MRHNA, CDR2 SNTAGT. This CDR3 region has 16 residues. Trimming shortened V by 8 bases and J by 0 bases, and 17 bases separated the two germline ends.

V usage is TRBV27 and J usage is TRBJ1-1; D may be TRBD1 (5 bases). V dropped 6 bases and J dropped 1 base, with 12 bases sitting between them. Germline V lookup: CDR1 MNHEY, CDR2 SMNVEV (reference sequence). CDR3 length: 14 residues. The chain's CDR3 is CASRPGLQNTEAFF. In DNA form, the CDR3 reads TGTGCCAGCAGACCGGGACTCCAGAACACTGAAGCTTTCTTT.

The rearrangement joins TRBV6-5 to TRBJ1-3; D ambiguous. The CDR3 is 15 amino acids. Trimming took off 2 bases at V and 0 bases at J, with 8 bases between the two ends. In germline, CDR1 is MNHEY, CDR2 SVGAGI. The CDR3 reads CASSYGRGSGNTIYF. The CDR3 nucleotides are TGTGCCAGCAGTTACGGTCGGGGCTCTGGAAACACCATATATTTT.

Here the CDR3 DNA reads TGTGCCACCCGAACTAGCGGCTATGCCTACGAGCAGTACTTC. Residues: CATRTSGYAYEQYF. V usage is TRBV2 and J usage is TRBJ2-7; 8 nucleotides align to TRBD2. Germline lookup yields CDR1 SNHLY and CDR2 FYNNEI. V was clipped by 10 bases and J by 2 bases; unmatched bases: 10. The length of the CDR3 is 14 residues.

The CDR3 spells CASSPPGQGFEKLFF. CDR3 nucleotide sequence: TGTGCCAGCAGTCCTCCAGGGCAGGGGTTTGAAAAACTGTTTTTT. The chain combines TRBV28 with TRBJ1-4, with D perhaps matching TRBD1 (6 bases). V was cut by 5 bases and J by 7 bases, with 17 bases left in between. The germline V gene has CDR1 MDHEN and CDR2 SYDVKM. This CDR3 contains 15 residues.

The V and J genes are TRBV5-1 and TRBJ1-5, with D uncertain. The CDR3 has 15 residues. Per the germline V gene, CDR1 is SGHRS and CDR2 is YFSETQ. V dropped 0 bases and J dropped 6 bases, with 13 bases sitting between them. CDR3 sequence reads: CASSLAGERGQPQHF. In DNA, the CDR3 is TGCGCCAGCAGCTTGGCCGGGGAGAGAGGTCAGCCCCAGCATTTT.

This chain links TRBV7-3 with TRBJ2-1; 12 nucleotides match TRBD2. This CDR3 has 13 amino acids. Germline V gives CDR1 SGHTA, CDR2 FQGTGA. V dropped 5 bases and J dropped 11; count of bases not matched to a gene: 4. In DNA form, the CDR3 reads TGTGCCAGCAGCCGCGGACTAGCGGGAAAGCAGTTCTTC. Encoded protein: CASSRGLAGKQFF.

The chain employs TRBV7-9 and TRBJ1-1; tentatively, D is TRBD1 (5 bases). The CDR3 is 14 residues long. The germline gives CDR1 SEHNR, CDR2 FQNEAQ (reference sequence). V lost 2 bases and J 4 bases, leaving 11 bases between the germline ends. The CDR3 DNA is TGTGCCAGCAGCTTACGTCTGGGGGGCACTGAAGCTTTCTTT. The encoded protein is CASSLRLGGTEAFF.

V is TRBV2 and J is TRBJ2-1, with D unresolved. Trimming removed 2 bases at V and 5 bases at J, with 7 bases between. This CDR3 is built from 13 residues. The germline gives CDR1 SNHLY, CDR2 FYNNEI. CDR3 protein: CASSESRDNEQFF. Here the CDR3 DNA reads TGTGCCAGCAGTGAATCCCGTGACAATGAGCAGTTCTTC.

The rearrangement joins TRBV19 to TRBJ1-2; D is ambiguous. Per the germline V gene, CDR1 is LNHDA and CDR2 is SQIVND (reference sequence). Between the trimmed V and J ends, which lost 3 bases and 2 bases, there was a span of 10 bases. The CDR3 has 14 residues. CDR3 sequence (DNA): TGTGCCAGTAGTATTAGGGAGATGAACTATGGCTACACCTTC. Amino acids: CASSIREMNYGYTF.

This chain links TRBV30 with TRBJ2-4, with TRBD1 matching over 10 bases. J lost 8 bases, V lost 8 bases, and 6 bases had no gene match. Germline V lookup: CDR1 GTSNPN, CDR2 SVGIG (reference sequence). The CDR3 has 12 residues. The CDR3 here is CAGGQGKDIQYF. The CDR3 DNA is TGTGCCGGGGGACAGGGGAAGGACATTCAGTACTTC. Full variable domain (missing parts from reference TRBV30 and TRBJ2-4): SQTIHQWPATLVQPVGSPLSLECTVEGTSNPNLYWYRQAAGRGLQLLFYSVGIGQISSEVPQNLSASRPQDRQFILSSKKLLLSDSGFYLCAGGQGKDIQYFGAGTRLSVL.

The DNA for the CDR3 is TGCGCCAGCAGCTTGGAGGCCCCGGGACAGGGCCTCACAGATACGCAGTATTTT. Its translation is CASSLEAPGQGLTDTQYF. The chain links TRBV5-1 to TRBJ2-3; 9 nucleotides agree with TRBD1. V shed 0 bases, J shed 2 bases, and the junction held 10 bases outside the gene matches. The CDR3 covers 18 residues. Germline loops: CDR1 SGHRS, CDR2 YFSETQ.

The DNA of the CDR3 is TGTGCCAGCTCACAGGGGAGGGTTACCTACGAGCAGTACTTC. Its protein product is CASSQGRVTYEQYF. V usage is TRBV18 and J usage is TRBJ2-7, with 7 positions matching TRBD2. V trimming: 4 bases; J trimming: 2 bases; junction bases outside the gene matches: 5. CDR1 and CDR2 (germline): KGHSH, LQKENI. The CDR3 totals 14 residues.

This clone was seen just once. This sequence joins TRBV27 and TRBJ2-1, with D tentatively TRBD2 (7 bases). Germline assignment: CDR1 MNHEY and CDR2 SMNVEV (reference sequence). The CDR3 extends over 13 amino acids. The V gene lost 2 bases and the J gene lost 9 bases, with 11 bases spanning the gap. CDR3 sequence (DNA): TGTGCCAGCAGTTTAACAGGGAGGGTTGAGCAGTTCTTC. It is translated as CASSLTGRVEQFF.

In this sample, this clone turned up a few times. The chain combines TRBV4-2 with TRBJ2-1; 9 nucleotides align to TRBD2. Germline loops: CDR1 LGHNA, CDR2 YNFKEQ. The ends lost 0 bases at V and 8 bases at J; junction bases unmatched: 5. The CDR3 has 15 residues. This CDR3 is CASSQEAGGRDEQFF. CDR3 nucleotide sequence: TGTGCCAGCAGCCAAGAGGCGGGAGGGAGGGATGAGCAGTTCTTC.

This chain connects TRBV5-4 to TRBJ2-1, with D unresolved. The CDR3 length is 12 residues. The germline V gene encodes CDR1 SGHNT and CDR2 YYREEE (reference sequence). Trimming took 5 bases from V and 8 from J, leaving 11 bases between them. The CDR3 region has the DNA TGTGCCAGCAGTCTGGTGGGCGATGAGCAGTTCTTC. As protein: CASSLVGDEQFF.

This clone has more than one count but fewer than ten. V is TRBV5-6 and J is TRBJ2-1; D remains ambiguous. Germline values: CDR1 SGHDT, CDR2 YYEEEE. The CDR3 consists of 11 residues. V was trimmed by 6 bases and J by 6 bases, leaving 7 bases between them. CDR3 bases: TGTGCCAGCAAGACATTCAATGAGCAGTTCTTC. Translation: CASKTFNEQFF.

The rearrangement uses TRBV30 and TRBJ1-5; the D is unclear. In germline, CDR1 is GTSNPN, CDR2 SVGIG (reference sequence). V was shortened by 5 bases and J by 6 bases, with 14 bases between the two germline ends. The CDR3 spans 13 residues. The CDR3 loop reads CAWCSQEGQPQHF. CDR3 coding DNA: TGTGCCTGGTGTTCCCAGGAAGGTCAGCCCCAGCATTTT.

The chain joins TRBV5-1 to TRBJ2-3; D not certain. Germline lookup yields CDR1 SGHRS and CDR2 YFSETQ. Trimming shortened V by 2 bases and J by 3 bases, and 16 bases separated the two germline ends. The CDR3 has 16 amino acids. CDR3 in DNA: TGCGCCAGCAGCTTTGGGCAGTTCGGTGGAACAGATACGCAGTATTTT. Translation gives CASSFGQFGGTDTQYF.

The chain has TRBV7-9 and TRBJ1-2; a possible D gene is TRBD1 (5 bases). With 1 base removed from V and 4 bases from J, the gap between germline ends came to 13 bases. Germline CDR1 and CDR2: SEHNR and FQNEAQ (reference sequence). CDR3 size: 15 residues. This chain's CDR3 is CASSLVRGGGYGYTF. CDR3 nucleotide sequence: TGTGCCAGCAGCTTAGTCCGGGGGGGAGGCTATGGCTACACCTTC.

V and J are TRBV18 and TRBJ1-5, with 8 bases lining up with TRBD1. V dropped 6 bases and J dropped 8; count of bases not matched to a gene: 12. Germline loops: CDR1 KGHSH, CDR2 LQKENI. The CDR3 consists of 15 residues. CDR3 region: CASSKRQGTREPQHF. CDR3 sequence (DNA): TGTGCCAGCTCTAAGAGACAGGGGACGAGGGAGCCCCAGCATTTT.

V is TRBV30 and J is TRBJ1-4, with a possible D match to TRBD1 (6 bases). Germline assignment: CDR1 GTSNPN and CDR2 SVGIG (reference sequence). Trimming pared 8 bases from V and 10 bases from J, leaving 23 bases between. The CDR3 is 14 residues long. CDR3 sequence reads: CALRGTSNDGKLFF. CDR3 in DNA: TGTGCCCTCCGAGGGACAAGCAATGACGGAAAACTGTTTTTT.

This clone was recorded once. The V and J genes are TRBV11-3 and TRBJ2-7; 8 bases are shared with TRBD2. V lost 1 base, J lost 2 bases, and 7 bases stayed unmatched. Germline CDR1 and CDR2: SGHNT and YENEEA. The CDR3 spans 16 residues. CDR3 protein: CASSLGSGSGAYEQYF. DNA of the CDR3: TGTGCCAGCAGCTTAGGGAGCGGGAGTGGTGCCTACGAGCAGTACTTC.